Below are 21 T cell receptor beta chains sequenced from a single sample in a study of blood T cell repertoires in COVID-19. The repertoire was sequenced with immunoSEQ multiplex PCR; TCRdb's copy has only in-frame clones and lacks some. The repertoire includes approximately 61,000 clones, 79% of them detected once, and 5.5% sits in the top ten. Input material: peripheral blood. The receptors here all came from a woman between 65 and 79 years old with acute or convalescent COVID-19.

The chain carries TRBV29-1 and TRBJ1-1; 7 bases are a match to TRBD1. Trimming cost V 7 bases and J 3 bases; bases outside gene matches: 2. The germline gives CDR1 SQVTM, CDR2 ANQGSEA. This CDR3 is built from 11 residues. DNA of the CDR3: TGCAGCGCGACAGGGTACACTGAAGCTTTCTTT. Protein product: CSATGYTEAFF.

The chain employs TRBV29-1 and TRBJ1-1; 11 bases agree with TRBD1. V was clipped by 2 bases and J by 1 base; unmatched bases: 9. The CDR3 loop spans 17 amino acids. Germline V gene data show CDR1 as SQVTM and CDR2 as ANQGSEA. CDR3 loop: CSVEMRTGGRTNTEAFF. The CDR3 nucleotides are TGCAGCGTTGAAATGCGGACAGGGGGCAGGACGAACACTGAAGCTTTCTTT.

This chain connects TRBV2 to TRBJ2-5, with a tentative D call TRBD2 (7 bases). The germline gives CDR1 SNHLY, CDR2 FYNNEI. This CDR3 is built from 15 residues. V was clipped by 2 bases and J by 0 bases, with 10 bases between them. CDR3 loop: CASSEWGGHQETQYF. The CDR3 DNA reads TGTGCCAGCAGTGAATGGGGGGGCCACCAAGAGACCCAGTACTTC.

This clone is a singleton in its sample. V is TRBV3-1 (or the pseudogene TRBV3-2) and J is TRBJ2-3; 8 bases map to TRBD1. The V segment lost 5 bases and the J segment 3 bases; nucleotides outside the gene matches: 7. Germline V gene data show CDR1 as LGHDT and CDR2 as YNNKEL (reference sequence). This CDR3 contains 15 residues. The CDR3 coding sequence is TGTGCCAGCAGCTTAGGCGGACAGGGTACAGATACGCAGTATTTT. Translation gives CASSLGGQGTDTQYF.

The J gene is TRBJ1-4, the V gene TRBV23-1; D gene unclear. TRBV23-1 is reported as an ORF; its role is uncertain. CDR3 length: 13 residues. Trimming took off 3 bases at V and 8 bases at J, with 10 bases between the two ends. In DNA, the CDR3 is TGCGCCAGCAGTCATTGCGTCCCCGAAAAACTGTTTTTT. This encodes CASSHCVPEKLFF.

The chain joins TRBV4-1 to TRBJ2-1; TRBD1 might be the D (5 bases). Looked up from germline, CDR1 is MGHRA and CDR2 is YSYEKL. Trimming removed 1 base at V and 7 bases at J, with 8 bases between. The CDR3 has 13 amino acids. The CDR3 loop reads CASSQVGVNEQFF. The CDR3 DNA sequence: TGCGCCAGCAGCCAAGTAGGGGTAAATGAGCAGTTCTTC.

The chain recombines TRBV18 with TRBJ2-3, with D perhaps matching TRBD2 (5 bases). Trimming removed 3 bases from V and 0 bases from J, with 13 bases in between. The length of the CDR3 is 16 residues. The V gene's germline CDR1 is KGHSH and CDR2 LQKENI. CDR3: CASSPSATISTDTQYF. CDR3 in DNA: TGTGCCAGCTCACCTTCTGCGACTATAAGCACAGATACGCAGTATTTT.

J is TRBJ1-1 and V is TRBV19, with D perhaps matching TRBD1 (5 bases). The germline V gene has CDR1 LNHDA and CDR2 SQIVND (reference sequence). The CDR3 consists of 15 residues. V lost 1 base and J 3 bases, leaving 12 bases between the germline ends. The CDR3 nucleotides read TGTGCCAGTAGTATAGTGCGGCCAGGGTACACTGAAGCTTTCTTT. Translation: CASSIVRPGYTEAFF.

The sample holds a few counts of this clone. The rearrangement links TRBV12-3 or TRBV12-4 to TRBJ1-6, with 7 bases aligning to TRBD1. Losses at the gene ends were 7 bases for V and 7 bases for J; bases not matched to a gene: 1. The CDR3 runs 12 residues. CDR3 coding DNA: TGTGCCAGCAAGACAGGGAATTCACCCCTCCACTTT. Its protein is CASKTGNSPLHF.

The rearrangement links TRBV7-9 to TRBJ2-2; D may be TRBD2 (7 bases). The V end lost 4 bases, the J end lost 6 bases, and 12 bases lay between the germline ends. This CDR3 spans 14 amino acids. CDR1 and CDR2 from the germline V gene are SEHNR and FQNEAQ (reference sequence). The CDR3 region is CASSYRGGAGELFF. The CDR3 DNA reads TGTGCCAGCAGCTACCGCGGGGGCGCCGGGGAGCTGTTTTTT.

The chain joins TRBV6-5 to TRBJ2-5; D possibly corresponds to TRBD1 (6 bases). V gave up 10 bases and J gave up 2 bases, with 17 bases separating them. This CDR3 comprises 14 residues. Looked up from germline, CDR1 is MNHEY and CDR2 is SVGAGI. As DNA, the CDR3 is TGTGCCACTACGAACAGGGCGGCTCAAGAGACCCAGTACTTC. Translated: CATTNRAAQETQYF.

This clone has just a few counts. The CDR3 DNA follows: TGTGCCAGCAGCCGGACCAGGGCCTCGAACACCGGGGAGCTGTTTTTT. Its protein is CASSRTRASNTGELFF. The rearrangement links TRBV4-2 to TRBJ2-2; D perhaps matches TRBD1 (5 bases). Germline V lookup: CDR1 LGHNA, CDR2 YNFKEQ. This CDR3 has 16 amino acids. The V end lost 4 bases, the J end lost 0 bases, and 12 bases lay between the germline ends.

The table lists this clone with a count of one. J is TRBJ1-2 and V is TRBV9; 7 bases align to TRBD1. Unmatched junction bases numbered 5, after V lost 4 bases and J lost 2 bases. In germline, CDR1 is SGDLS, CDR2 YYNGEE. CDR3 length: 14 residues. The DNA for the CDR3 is TGTGCCAGCAGCCCTACAGGGGACAACTATGGCTACACCTTC. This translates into CASSPTGDNYGYTF.

The DNA of the CDR3 is TGTGCCAGCAGTTTGGGGCGGACAGGAGTTAACACTGAAGCTTTCTTT. Translating gives CASSLGRTGVNTEAFF. J is TRBJ1-1 and V is TRBV28, with 7 bases fitting TRBD1. V was clipped by 3 bases and J by 2 bases; unmatched bases: 9. Per germline, CDR1 MDHEN and CDR2 SYDVKM. This CDR3 comprises 16 residues.

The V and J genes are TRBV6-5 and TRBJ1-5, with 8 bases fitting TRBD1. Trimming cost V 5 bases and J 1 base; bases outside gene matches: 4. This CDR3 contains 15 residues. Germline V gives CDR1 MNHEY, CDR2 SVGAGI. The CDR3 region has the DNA TGTGCCAGCAGTCGGACAGGGACGAGCAATCAGCCCCAGCATTTT. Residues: CASSRTGTSNQPQHF.

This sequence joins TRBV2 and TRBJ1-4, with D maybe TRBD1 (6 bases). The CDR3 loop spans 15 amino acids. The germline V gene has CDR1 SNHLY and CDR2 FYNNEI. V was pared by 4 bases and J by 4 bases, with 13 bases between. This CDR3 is CASSGVRTDNEKLFF. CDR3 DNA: TGTGCCAGCAGTGGGGTCCGGACAGATAATGAAAAACTGTTTTTT. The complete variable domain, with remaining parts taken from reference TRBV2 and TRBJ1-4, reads EPEVTQTPSHQVTQMGQEVILRCVPISNHLYFYWYRQILGQKVEFLVSFYNNEISEKSEIFDDQFSVERPDGSNFTLKIRSTKLEDSAMYFCASSGVRTDNEKLFFGSGTQLSVL.

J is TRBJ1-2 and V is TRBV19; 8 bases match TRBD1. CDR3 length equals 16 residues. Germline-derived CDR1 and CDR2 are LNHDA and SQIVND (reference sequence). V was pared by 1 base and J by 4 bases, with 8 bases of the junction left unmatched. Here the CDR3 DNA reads TGTGCCAGTAGTATAGGCCAGGGGGCGGTTCTCTATGGCTACACCTTC. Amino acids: CASSIGQGAVLYGYTF.

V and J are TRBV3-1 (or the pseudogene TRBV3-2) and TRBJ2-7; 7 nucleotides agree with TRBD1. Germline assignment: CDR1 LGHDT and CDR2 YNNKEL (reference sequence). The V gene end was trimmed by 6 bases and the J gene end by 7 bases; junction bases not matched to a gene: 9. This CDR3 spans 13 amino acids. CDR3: CASSDRVLREQYF. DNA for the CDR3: TGTGCCAGCAGTGACAGGGTCTTACGTGAGCAGTACTTC.

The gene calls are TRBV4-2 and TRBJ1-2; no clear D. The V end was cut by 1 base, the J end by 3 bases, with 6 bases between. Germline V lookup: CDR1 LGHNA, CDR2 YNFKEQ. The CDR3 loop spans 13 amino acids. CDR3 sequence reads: CASSQGEYYGYTF. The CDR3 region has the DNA TGTGCCAGCAGCCAAGGAGAGTACTATGGCTACACCTTC.

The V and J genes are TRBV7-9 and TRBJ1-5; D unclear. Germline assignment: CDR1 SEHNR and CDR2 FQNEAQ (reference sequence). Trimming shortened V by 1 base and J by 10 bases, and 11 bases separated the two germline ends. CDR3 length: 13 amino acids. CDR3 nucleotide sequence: TGTGCCAGCAGCTTAGGGCCAGTTCCCCCCCAGCATTTT. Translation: CASSLGPVPPQHF.

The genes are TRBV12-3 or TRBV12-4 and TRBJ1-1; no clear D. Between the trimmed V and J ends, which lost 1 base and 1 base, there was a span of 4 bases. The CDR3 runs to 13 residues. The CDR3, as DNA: TGTGCCAGCAGTTTAGGGGCGAACACTGAAGCTTTCTTT. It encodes CASSLGANTEAFF.